The entry below gives a single T cell receptor beta chain sequence along with its context. V gave up 2 bases and J gave up 4 bases, with 1 base separating them. This CDR3 is built from 11 residues. The germline CDR1 and CDR2 sequences are MNHNY and SVGAGI (reference sequence). The repertoire was sequenced with immunoSEQ multiplex PCR; TCRdb's copy has only in-frame clones and lacks some. The sample carries 90,000 to 130,000 clones, more than 75% recorded once. These data are taken from a study of radiotherapy plus CTLA-4 blockade in lung cancer. The source was peripheral blood, collected from a patient treated with radiotherapy plus ipilimumab. The origin of this receptor is a human donor with non-small cell lung cancer that progressed on radiotherapy plus ipilimumab. Some clones in this sample may be carry-over from other donors' samples. The V call is TRBV6-6, the J call TRBJ2-3; D remains ambiguous. The CDR3 region has the DNA TGTGCCAGCAGTTACGCAGATACGCAGTATTTT. Translation: CASSYADTQYF.